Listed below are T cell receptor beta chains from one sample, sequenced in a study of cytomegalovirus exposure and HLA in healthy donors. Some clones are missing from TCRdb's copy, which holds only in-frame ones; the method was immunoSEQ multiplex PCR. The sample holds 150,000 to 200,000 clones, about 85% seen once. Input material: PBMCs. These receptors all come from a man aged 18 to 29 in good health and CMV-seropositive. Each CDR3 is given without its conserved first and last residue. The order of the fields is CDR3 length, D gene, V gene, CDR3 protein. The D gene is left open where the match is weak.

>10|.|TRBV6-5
ASRRSVYEQY
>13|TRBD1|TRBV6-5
ASSSGTGAGYGYT
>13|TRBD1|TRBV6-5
ASSYDRGTNQPQH
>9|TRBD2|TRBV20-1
SAGTGRGQY
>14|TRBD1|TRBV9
ASSARQGLGTDTQY
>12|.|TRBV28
ASTLGGLNTEAF
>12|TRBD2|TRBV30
AWSGGGAIYEQY
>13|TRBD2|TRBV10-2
ASSPSTSGQNEQF
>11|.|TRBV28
ASSLTPRYGYT
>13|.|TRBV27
ASSLFGASNQPQH
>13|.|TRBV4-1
ASSLDGNSGNTIY
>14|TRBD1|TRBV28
ASSPGTGGLLYEQY
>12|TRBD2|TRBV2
ASSPSGRHETQY
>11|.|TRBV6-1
ASSEEGRNTIY
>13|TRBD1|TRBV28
ASSPGTASNQPQH
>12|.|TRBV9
ASSRTQGMNGYT
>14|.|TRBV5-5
ASSPSQGYSGNTIY
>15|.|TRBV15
ATSRDMVRNGNQPQH
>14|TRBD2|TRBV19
ASEGDPSGSYNEQF
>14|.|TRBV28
ASSSGGGQGRYEQY
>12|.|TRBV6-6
ASSYGQGNQPQH
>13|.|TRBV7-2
ASSLPEAPGYGYT
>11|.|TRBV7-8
ASSHSGGTEAF
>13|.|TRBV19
ASSFTIRADTEAF
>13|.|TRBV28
ASSVSGRSGAGEY
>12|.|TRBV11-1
ASSERQIAYEQY
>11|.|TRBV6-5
ASSYRGDSPLH
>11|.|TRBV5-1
ASSLGGEQPQH
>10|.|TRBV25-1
ASSDHRSAQY
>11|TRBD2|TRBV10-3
ATLSGSGETQY
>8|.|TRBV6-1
ASQNTEAF
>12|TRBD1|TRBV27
ASSQGQTYNEQF